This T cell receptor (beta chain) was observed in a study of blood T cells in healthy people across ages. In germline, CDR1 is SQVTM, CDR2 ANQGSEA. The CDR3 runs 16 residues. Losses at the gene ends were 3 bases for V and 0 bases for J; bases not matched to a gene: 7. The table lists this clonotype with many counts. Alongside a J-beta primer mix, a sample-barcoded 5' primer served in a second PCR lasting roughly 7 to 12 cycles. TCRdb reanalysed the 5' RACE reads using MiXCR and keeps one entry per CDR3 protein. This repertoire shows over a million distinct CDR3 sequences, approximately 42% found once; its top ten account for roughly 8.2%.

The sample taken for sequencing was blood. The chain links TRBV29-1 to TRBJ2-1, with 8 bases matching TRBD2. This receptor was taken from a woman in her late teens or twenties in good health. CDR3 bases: TGCAGCGTTGAGACCTCGGGAGGGGACTCCTACAATGAGCAGTTCTTC. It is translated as CSVETSGGDSYNEQFF.